This record covers a single T cell receptor (beta chain). RNA was extracted from bulk tissue without any cell sorting. The ends were cut back, 4 bases at V and 2 bases at J, with 19 bases in the middle. Germline-derived CDR1 and CDR2 are SGHKS and YYEKEE (reference sequence). The CDR3 has 16 residues. The library came from three nested PCR rounds adapted from ARM-PCR protocols. A single record per CDR3 protein comes from TCRdb applying MiXCR to the multiplex PCR reads. This sample has 60,000 to 90,000 distinct CDR3 sequences; about three quarters occur once, and the top ten carry 9.5% to 15%. This specimen belongs to a study of tumor and adjacent non-tumor tissue in lung cancer. Study in general: There were 11 to 12 adenocarcinoma, a couple of squamous cell carcinoma and 1 small cell lung cancer cases. Samples averaged roughly 4.4 million productive TCRbeta reads each.

The receptor comes from a woman between 45 and 65 years old with non-small cell lung cancer. This chain connects TRBV5-5 to TRBJ2-7; the D is unclear. The sequenced material came from lung tumor tissue. The CDR3 coding sequence is TGTGCCAGCAGCAAGACACTGGGGAACCGGGCCTACGAGCAGTACTTC. Its protein product is CASSKTLGNRAYEQYF.